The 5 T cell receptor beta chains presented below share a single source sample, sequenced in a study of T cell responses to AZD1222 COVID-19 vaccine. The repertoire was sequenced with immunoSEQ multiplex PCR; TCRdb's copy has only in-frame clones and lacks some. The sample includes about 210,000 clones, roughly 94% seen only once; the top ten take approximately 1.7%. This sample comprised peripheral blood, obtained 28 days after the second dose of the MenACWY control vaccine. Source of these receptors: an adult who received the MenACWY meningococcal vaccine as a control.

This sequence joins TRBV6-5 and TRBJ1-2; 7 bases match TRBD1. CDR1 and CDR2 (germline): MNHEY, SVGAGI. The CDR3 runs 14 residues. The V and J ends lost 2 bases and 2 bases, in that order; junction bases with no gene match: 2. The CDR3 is CASSYQQGNYGYTF. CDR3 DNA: TGTGCCAGCAGTTACCAACAGGGGAACTATGGCTACACCTTC.

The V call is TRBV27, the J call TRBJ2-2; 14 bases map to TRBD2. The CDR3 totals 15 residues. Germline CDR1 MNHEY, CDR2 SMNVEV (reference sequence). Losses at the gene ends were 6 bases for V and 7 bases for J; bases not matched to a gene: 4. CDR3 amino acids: CASSWTSGRNGELFF. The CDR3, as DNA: TGTGCCAGCAGCTGGACTAGCGGGAGGAACGGGGAGCTGTTTTTT.

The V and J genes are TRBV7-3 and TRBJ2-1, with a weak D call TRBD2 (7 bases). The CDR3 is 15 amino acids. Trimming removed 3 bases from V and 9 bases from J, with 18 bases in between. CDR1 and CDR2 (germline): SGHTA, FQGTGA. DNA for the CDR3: TGTGCCAGCAGCTTCGACGGGGGGCCTACTAGTGAGCAGTTCTTC. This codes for CASSFDGGPTSEQFF.

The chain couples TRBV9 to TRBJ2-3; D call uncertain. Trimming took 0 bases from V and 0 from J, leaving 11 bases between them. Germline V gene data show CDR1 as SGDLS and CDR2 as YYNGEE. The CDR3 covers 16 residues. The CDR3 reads CASSVVGWASTDTQYF. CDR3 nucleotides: TGTGCCAGCAGCGTAGTAGGTTGGGCCAGCACAGATACGCAGTATTTT.

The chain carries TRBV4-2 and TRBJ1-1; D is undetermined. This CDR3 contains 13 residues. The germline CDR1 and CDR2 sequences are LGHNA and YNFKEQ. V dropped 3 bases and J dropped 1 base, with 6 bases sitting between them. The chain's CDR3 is CASSHTPNTEAFF. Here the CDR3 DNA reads TGTGCCAGCAGCCACACACCGAACACTGAAGCTTTCTTT.